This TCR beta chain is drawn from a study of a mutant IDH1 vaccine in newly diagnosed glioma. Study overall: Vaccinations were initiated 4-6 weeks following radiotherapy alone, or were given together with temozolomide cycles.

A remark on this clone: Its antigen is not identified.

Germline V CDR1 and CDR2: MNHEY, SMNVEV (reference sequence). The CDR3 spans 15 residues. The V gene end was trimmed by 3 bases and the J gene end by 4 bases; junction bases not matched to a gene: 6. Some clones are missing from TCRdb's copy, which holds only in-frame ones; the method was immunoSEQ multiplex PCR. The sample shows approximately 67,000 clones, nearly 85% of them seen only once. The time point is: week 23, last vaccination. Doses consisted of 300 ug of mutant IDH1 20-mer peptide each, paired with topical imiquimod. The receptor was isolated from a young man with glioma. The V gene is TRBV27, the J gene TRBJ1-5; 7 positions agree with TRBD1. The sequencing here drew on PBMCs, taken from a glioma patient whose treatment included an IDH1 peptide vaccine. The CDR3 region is CASSFRGRGNQPQHF. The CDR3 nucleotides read TGTGCCAGCAGTTTTAGGGGGCGCGGGAATCAGCCCCAGCATTTT.